Sequencing of this T cell receptor beta chain was carried out in a study of blood T cell repertoires in COVID-19. Study context: Both acute and convalescent COVID-19 samples were obtained from the United States, Italy and Spain. T cells, B-cell-depleted T cells, or PBMCs supplied cDNA or gDNA.

CDR1 is MNHNY and CDR2 is SVGAGI in the germline V gene (reference sequence). CDR3 length: 15 residues. The J segment lost 2 bases and the V segment lost 6 bases, leaving 5 bases of the junction unmatched. Original processing notes: Cell counts per sample came from amplifying reference gene primers. This table comes from immunoSEQ multiplex PCR, and its TCRdb copy is limited to in-frame clones, with some not included. The V and J calls and clone size come from that table; D and trimming were worked out from the DNA. Of about 240,000 clones in the sample, approximately 80% were seen once. The sequenced sample was peripheral blood. The gene calls are TRBV6-6 and TRBJ2-3; 10 bases align to TRBD1. The sequence derives from an older woman with active or convalescent COVID-19. The CDR3 DNA sequence: TGTGCCAGCAGATTCGGGACAGGGGACACAGATACGCAGTATTTT. Amino acid sequence: CASRFGTGDTDTQYF.